These T cell receptor beta chains were read from a single sample in a study of shared clonotypes between healthy human individuals. The protocol was immunoSEQ multiplex PCR, while the TCRdb copy is restricted to in-frame clones and leaves out a portion. The data show under 2,500,000 clones, with 95% seen just once and roughly 0.13% held by the top ten. Input material: naive CD4+ T cells sorted from blood. These receptor sequences come from a man aged 18 to 29 in good health. CDR3s include the opening cysteine and the closing phenylalanine or tryptophan. The order of the fields is CDR3 DNA, CDR3 protein, J gene, D gene, CDR3 length, V gene, clone size. D genes are given only for firm matches. Size values are once, few and many counts, or a class for expanded clones, and some rows have none.

CDR3nt: TGTGCCAGTAAGCTCCCAGGGGCGTGGGAGACCCAGTACTTC; CDR3aa: CASKLPGAWETQYF; j_gene: TRBJ2-5; d_gene: -; len: 14; v_gene: TRBV7-8; abundance: -
CDR3nt: TGTGCCAGCTCACAACAAATATCCGTTGCGGGCACAGATACGCAGTATTTT; CDR3aa: CASSQQISVAGTDTQYF; j_gene: TRBJ2-3; d_gene: -; len: 17; v_gene: TRBV18; abundance: -
CDR3nt: TGTGCCAGCAGCTTTGCAGGGCCGAACACTGAAGCTTTCTTT; CDR3aa: CASSFAGPNTEAFF; j_gene: TRBJ1-1; d_gene: -; len: 14; v_gene: TRBV7-9; abundance: -
CDR3nt: TGTGCCAGCAGTCCAACCGGGACAGGGGGGAAAGATACGCAGTATTTT; CDR3aa: CASSPTGTGGKDTQYF; j_gene: TRBJ2-3; d_gene: TRBD1; len: 16; v_gene: TRBV28; abundance: -
CDR3nt: TGTGCCACAGGGGGGCAGATGAGAACTGAAGCTTTCTTT; CDR3aa: CATGGQMRTEAFF; j_gene: TRBJ1-1; d_gene: TRBD1; len: 13; v_gene: TRBV2; abundance: -
CDR3nt: TGTGCCAGCAGCTTAGTTCAGGGCCAAGCTGGAAACACCATATATTTT; CDR3aa: CASSLVQGQAGNTIYF; j_gene: TRBJ1-3; d_gene: -; len: 16; v_gene: TRBV7-8; abundance: -
CDR3nt: TGTGCCAGTAGTGACAGGGTTGGCGGCTACACCTTC; CDR3aa: CASSDRVGGYTF; j_gene: TRBJ1-2; d_gene: TRBD1; len: 12; v_gene: TRBV19; abundance: -
CDR3nt: TGTGCCGCGGCAACAGGGACGAAGAATTCACCCCTCCACTTT; CDR3aa: CAAATGTKNSPLHF; j_gene: TRBJ1-6; d_gene: -; len: 14; v_gene: TRBV10-3; abundance: -
CDR3nt: TGTGCCAGTAGTTCAGACAGGGGTAGCACTGAAGCTTTCTTT; CDR3aa: CASSSDRGSTEAFF; j_gene: TRBJ1-1; d_gene: TRBD1; len: 14; v_gene: TRBV19; abundance: -
CDR3nt: TGTGCCAGCAGCCCCGCTAGCGGGGTAAGCACCGGGGAGCTGTTTTTT; CDR3aa: CASSPASGVSTGELFF; j_gene: TRBJ2-2; d_gene: TRBD2; len: 16; v_gene: TRBV13; abundance: -
CDR3nt: TGTGCCAGCAGTACCGGGACCAATCAGCCCCAGCATTTT; CDR3aa: CASSTGTNQPQHF; j_gene: TRBJ1-5; d_gene: -; len: 13; v_gene: TRBV6-5; abundance: -
CDR3nt: TGTGCCAGCCTGGGACGGTCAATGAACACTGAAGCTTTCTTT; CDR3aa: CASLGRSMNTEAFF; j_gene: TRBJ1-1; d_gene: -; len: 14; v_gene: TRBV19; abundance: -
CDR3nt: TGTGCCAGCACCGTACAGGGGGCAAAAGCCGGGGAGCTGTTTTTT; CDR3aa: CASTVQGAKAGELFF; j_gene: TRBJ2-2; d_gene: TRBD1; len: 15; v_gene: TRBV6-5; abundance: once
CDR3nt: TGTGCCAGCAGCTTAAACCTACCGGGACAGCTCAATGAAAAACTGTTTTTT; CDR3aa: CASSLNLPGQLNEKLFF; j_gene: TRBJ1-4; d_gene: TRBD1; len: 17; v_gene: TRBV7-6; abundance: -
CDR3nt: TGTGCCATCAGTGAGTCCGAGACAGGGAATCAGCCCCAGCATTTT; CDR3aa: CAISESETGNQPQHF; j_gene: TRBJ1-5; d_gene: TRBD1; len: 15; v_gene: TRBV10-3; abundance: once
CDR3nt: TGTGCTAGCAGCTCTAGCGGGGGCCGCTACAATGAGCAGTTCTTC; CDR3aa: CASSSSGGRYNEQFF; j_gene: TRBJ2-1; d_gene: TRBD2; len: 15; v_gene: TRBV7-7; abundance: -
CDR3nt: TGTGCCAGCAGCTTGGAGATCGAGCAGTACTTC; CDR3aa: CASSLEIEQYF; j_gene: TRBJ2-7; d_gene: -; len: 11; v_gene: TRBV5-6; abundance: -
CDR3nt: TGTGCCACCAGGCGCACAGATACGCAGTATTTT; CDR3aa: CATRRTDTQYF; j_gene: TRBJ2-3; d_gene: -; len: 11; v_gene: TRBV6-5; abundance: -
CDR3nt: TGTGCCTGGAGTGTGCAGGACTATGGCTACACCTTC; CDR3aa: CAWSVQDYGYTF; j_gene: TRBJ1-2; d_gene: -; len: 12; v_gene: TRBV30; abundance: -
CDR3nt: TGTGCCAGCAGCTGGGACAGGGGTATTTCACCCCTCCACTTT; CDR3aa: CASSWDRGISPLHF; j_gene: TRBJ1-6; d_gene: TRBD1; len: 14; v_gene: TRBV5-4; abundance: -
CDR3nt: TGTGCCTGGGGGACAGGGGCAAATGAAAAACTGTTTTTT; CDR3aa: CAWGTGANEKLFF; j_gene: TRBJ1-4; d_gene: TRBD1; len: 13; v_gene: TRBV30; abundance: -
CDR3nt: TGCGCCAGCGCCCAGGACGGACCTCAAGAGACCCAGTACTTC; CDR3aa: CASAQDGPQETQYF; j_gene: TRBJ2-5; d_gene: -; len: 14; v_gene: TRBV10-2; abundance: once
CDR3nt: TGTGCCAGCAAGATACGGACAGGGGATAATTCACCCCTCCACTTT; CDR3aa: CASKIRTGDNSPLHF; j_gene: TRBJ1-6; d_gene: TRBD1; len: 15; v_gene: TRBV6-1; abundance: once
CDR3nt: TGTGCCAGCAGCTTGGAGGGTAGCGGGCAAGAGCAGTTCTTC; CDR3aa: CASSLEGSGQEQFF; j_gene: TRBJ2-1; d_gene: TRBD2; len: 14; v_gene: TRBV5-4; abundance: once
CDR3nt: TGTGCCAGCAGCTTAACACCTGAGAGCTCTGGAAACACCATATATTTT; CDR3aa: CASSLTPESSGNTIYF; j_gene: TRBJ1-3; d_gene: -; len: 16; v_gene: TRBV7-2; abundance: -
CDR3nt: TGCGCCAGCAGCCACCGGACTAGCGGGAGCGGGGGAGATACGCAGTATTTT; CDR3aa: CASSHRTSGSGGDTQYF; j_gene: TRBJ2-3; d_gene: TRBD2; len: 17; v_gene: TRBV5-1; abundance: -
CDR3nt: TGTGCCAGCAGCCAAGATTCCGGGTTTTGGGGCGGAAACTACAATGAGCAGTTCTTC; CDR3aa: CASSQDSGFWGGNYNEQFF; j_gene: TRBJ2-1; d_gene: -; len: 19; v_gene: TRBV14; abundance: -
CDR3nt: TGTGCCAGCAGTTACTCGACAGGTGGGGGGAATCAGCCCCAGCATTTT; CDR3aa: CASSYSTGGGNQPQHF; j_gene: TRBJ1-5; d_gene: -; len: 16; v_gene: TRBV6-6; abundance: -
CDR3nt: TGTGCCAGCAGTTACTCGAGTTGGGCTGCAGGCTACACCTTC; CDR3aa: CASSYSSWAAGYTF; j_gene: TRBJ1-2; d_gene: -; len: 14; v_gene: TRBV6-5; abundance: -
CDR3nt: TGTGCCACCTCCCCCACAGCAACTAATGAAAAACTGTTTTTT; CDR3aa: CATSPTATNEKLFF; j_gene: TRBJ1-4; d_gene: -; len: 14; v_gene: TRBV6-5; abundance: -
CDR3nt: TGCGCCAGCAGCGAGGGGGAGGGGCCCTACGAGCAGTACTTC; CDR3aa: CASSEGEGPYEQYF; j_gene: TRBJ2-7; d_gene: -; len: 14; v_gene: TRBV4-1; abundance: -
CDR3nt: TGTGCCAGCAGCTTAAATACAGACAACAATGAGCAGTTCTTC; CDR3aa: CASSLNTDNNEQFF; j_gene: TRBJ2-1; d_gene: -; len: 14; v_gene: TRBV7-8; abundance: -
CDR3nt: TGTGCCAGCAGGAAAGGACAGTTTAATGAGCAGTTCTTC; CDR3aa: CASRKGQFNEQFF; j_gene: TRBJ2-1; d_gene: -; len: 13; v_gene: TRBV6-5; abundance: -
CDR3nt: TGCGCCAGCAGCTTGGAGGGACTAGCGCCCCACGAGCAGTACTTC; CDR3aa: CASSLEGLAPHEQYF; j_gene: TRBJ2-7; d_gene: TRBD2; len: 15; v_gene: TRBV5-1; abundance: -
CDR3nt: TGTGCCAGCAGTTACTCGGAGGGTTCGCAGTACTTC; CDR3aa: CASSYSEGSQYF; j_gene: TRBJ2-7; d_gene: -; len: 12; v_gene: TRBV6-6; abundance: -
CDR3nt: TGTGCCAGCTCACGAAGCATCGGCCCCCTTGAAGCTTTCTTT; CDR3aa: CASSRSIGPLEAFF; j_gene: TRBJ1-1; d_gene: -; len: 14; v_gene: TRBV18; abundance: -
CDR3nt: TGTGCCAGCTTGGACCGAAACACCGGGGAGCTGTTTTTT; CDR3aa: CASLDRNTGELFF; j_gene: TRBJ2-2; d_gene: -; len: 13; v_gene: TRBV6-5; abundance: -